This paragraph reports one TCR beta chain. This record belongs to a study of cytomegalovirus exposure and HLA in healthy donors. Across the whole study: The platform used for the roughly 110 validation repertoires matched that of the roughly 720 first-cohort repertoires, a later analysis reported.

Here immunoSEQ multiplex PCR was the method, and the copy in TCRdb shows in-frame clones only, minus some. This sample carries some 120,000 clones, over 85% of them seen once, and the ten largest clones take about 1.9%. Donors were drawn from the approximately 120-subject validation cohort, separate from the approximately 670-subject first cohort. CDR1 and CDR2 (germline): SGHAT, FQDESV (reference sequence). V gave up 3 bases and J gave up 5 bases, with 16 bases separating them. This CDR3 has 16 amino acids. The chain is built from TRBV11-1 and TRBJ2-2; D might be TRBD1 (7 bases). The sequenced material came from PBMCs. The clonotype comes from a woman aged 18-30 years in good health and CMV-seronegative. CDR3 residues: CASSFPPTGRTGELFF. As DNA, the CDR3 is TGTGCCAGCAGCTTTCCTCCGACAGGGAGGACCGGGGAGCTGTTTTTT. The variable domain in full, with the rest retrieved from reference TRBV11-1 and TRBJ2-2, is EAEVAQSPRYKITEKSQAVAFWCDPISGHATLYWYRQILGQGPELLVQFQDESVVDDSQLPKDRFSAERLKGVDSTLKIQPAELGDSAMYLCASSFPPTGRTGELFFGEGSRLTVL.